These 8 T cell receptor beta chains originate from one sample sequenced in a study of OX40 agonist ivuxolimab in advanced cancers. Library creation used the immunoSEQ multiplex PCR assay. TCRdb took this table from immuneACCESS and kept in-frame rearrangements with V and J called. Such tables lack part of the clones; where checked against another copy, unresolved V genes explain under half of the gap, and the rest is unexplained. In all, the sample holds approximately 100,000 clones, and over 75% of those were seen once. The biggest ten clones account for approximately 0.3% of the sample. The source material was CD4+ or CD8+ T cells sorted from blood, sampled in a trial of the OX40 agonist ivuxolimab. The receptor set was obtained from an adult with an advanced solid tumor such as melanoma, head and neck, liver or kidney cancer.

The chain carries TRBV10-1 and TRBJ2-7; 15 nucleotides match TRBD2. The junction had 11 bases not matched to a gene; V was cut back by 2 bases and J by 6 bases. Germline V gene sequence: CDR1 WNHNN, CDR2 SYGVQD (reference sequence). This CDR3 contains 18 residues. The CDR3 region has the DNA TGCGCCAGCAGTGAGCGCCCGGGACTAGCGGGAGGAGGGGCCGAGCAGTACTTC. It specifies CASSERPGLAGGGAEQYF.

The chain combines TRBV28 with TRBJ2-3, with a weak D call TRBD1 (6 bases). V lost 7 bases, J lost 5 bases, and 7 bases lay in between. In germline, CDR1 is MDHEN, CDR2 SYDVKM. There are 11 residues in the CDR3. As DNA, the CDR3 is TGTGCCAGCAAGGGGGTAGATACGCAGTATTTT. Protein: CASKGVDTQYF.

The chain employs TRBV19 and TRBJ2-3; 8 bases fit TRBD1. There are 15 residues in the CDR3. The V gene end was trimmed by 5 bases and the J gene end by 4 bases; junction bases not matched to a gene: 8. Germline V gene lookup returns CDR1 LNHDA and CDR2 SQIVND (reference sequence). The CDR3 loop reads CASSPLDRVPDTQYF. CDR3 coding DNA: TGTGCCAGTAGTCCCCTGGACAGGGTCCCAGATACGCAGTATTTT. Drawing the rest from reference TRBV19 and TRBJ2-3, the complete variable domain is DGGITQSPKYLFRKEGQNVTLSCEQNLNHDAMYWYRQDPGQGLRLIYYSQIVNDFQKGDIAEGYSVSREKKESFPLTVTSAQKNPTAFYLCASSPLDRVPDTQYFGPGTRLTVL.

This clone has a handful of counts. The V and J genes are TRBV7-9 and TRBJ1-3, with unresolved D. The CDR3 loop spans 15 amino acids. V gave up 0 bases and J gave up 0 bases, with 6 bases separating them. Germline V gives CDR1 SEHNR, CDR2 FQNEAQ (reference sequence). Written as DNA, the CDR3 is TGTGCCAGCAGCTTAGCAGGTGGCTCTGGAAACACCATATATTTT. Translation: CASSLAGGSGNTIYF.

The chain is built from TRBV5-1 and TRBJ2-7; 11 bases are shared with TRBD2. V shed 2 bases, J shed 0 bases, and the junction held 1 base outside the gene matches. The CDR3 has 15 residues. Germline V gene sequence: CDR1 SGHRS, CDR2 YFSETQ. CDR3 DNA: TGCGCCAGCAGCTTAGGGACTAGCGGCTCCTACGAGCAGTACTTC. Encoded protein: CASSLGTSGSYEQYF.

The chain couples TRBV28 to TRBJ2-7; D is unclear. Germline CDR1 MDHEN, CDR2 SYDVKM. The CDR3 loop spans 10 amino acids. V was clipped by 6 bases and J by 4 bases, with 4 bases between them. The CDR3 nucleotides are TGTGCCAGCAGGTCATACGAGCAGTACTTC. It translates to CASRSYEQYF.

V gene TRBV15 combines with J gene TRBJ2-5; perhaps D is TRBD1 or TRBD2 (6 bases each). V gave up 0 bases and J gave up 5 bases, with 13 bases separating them. CDR1 and CDR2 from the germline V gene are LNHNV and YYDKDF (reference sequence). This CDR3 has 15 amino acids. The CDR3 spells CATSRDYGGAETQYF. For the CDR3, the DNA is TGTGCCACCAGCAGAGATTACGGGGGCGCGGAGACCCAGTACTTC.

V usage is TRBV19 and J usage is TRBJ2-7; 8 bases agree with TRBD1. With 5 bases clipped from V and 2 bases from J, the junction kept 2 bases outside the gene matches. CDR1 LNHDA and CDR2 SQIVND come from the germline V gene (reference sequence). The CDR3 sequence is 13 residues long. Here the CDR3 reads CASSDRGAYEQYF. The CDR3 bases are TGTGCCAGTAGTGACAGGGGTGCCTACGAGCAGTACTTC.